The next 29 T cell receptor beta chains were all read from a single sample in a study of blood T cell repertoires in COVID-19. Libraries were prepared by immunoSEQ multiplex PCR; TCRdb keeps only in-frame clonotypes and omits some of them. The table lists roughly 240,000 clones, around four fifths of them singletons, with over 1.5% in the top ten. The specimen sequenced was peripheral blood. These receptors were obtained from a woman aged 80 or over with acute or convalescent COVID-19.

This chain connects TRBV5-1 to TRBJ1-1; D not resolved. Germline-derived CDR1 and CDR2 are SGHRS and YFSETQ. This CDR3 contains 12 residues. V was pared by 0 bases and J by 7 bases, with 7 bases between. CDR3: CASSLAGDEAFF. For the CDR3, the DNA is TGCGCCAGCAGCTTGGCCGGGGATGAAGCTTTCTTT.

The V gene is TRBV21-1, the J gene TRBJ1-5; TRBD1 reflects the table's D call only, with no check against the DNA. TRBV21-1 is a pseudogene. The CDR3 runs to 17 residues. The CDR3 DNA reads TGTGCCAGCAGCAAAGAGGGGCAGGGGGCTGGCAATCAGCCCCAGCATTTT. Encoded protein: CASSKEGQGAGNQPQHF.

The chain combines TRBV28 with TRBJ2-7, with a possible D match to TRBD2 (6 bases). The CDR3 has 14 residues. V lost 1 base to trimming and J lost 2 bases, with 9 bases between them. CDR1 and CDR2 (germline): MDHEN, SYDVKM. The CDR3 bases are TGTGCCAGCAGTTTATCCGGGGGACCCTACGAGCAGTACTTC. It translates to CASSLSGGPYEQYF.

The chain joins TRBV9 to TRBJ1-5; D not resolved. CDR1 and CDR2 (germline): SGDLS, YYNGEE. V lost 0 bases and J lost 2, with 6 bases in between. The CDR3 totals 14 residues. CDR3 residues: CASSVGGGNQPQHF. The CDR3 DNA sequence: TGTGCCAGCAGCGTAGGCGGAGGCAATCAGCCCCAGCATTTT.

Here the CDR3 reads CASSYSRATNEKLFF. Here the CDR3 DNA reads TGCGCCAGCAGCTATTCCAGGGCGACTAATGAAAAACTGTTTTTT. The rearrangement uses TRBV5-1 and TRBJ1-4; tentative D call: TRBD1 (5 bases). The CDR3 sequence is 15 residues long. Germline CDR1 reads SGHRS; CDR2 reads YFSETQ. V dropped 3 bases and J dropped 2 bases, with 11 bases sitting between them.

CDR3 sequence (DNA): TGTGCCAGCAGCTTATGGGAGGGGGGATCCTACGAGCAGTACTTC. Protein sequence: CASSLWEGGSYEQYF. V gene TRBV7-9 combines with J gene TRBJ2-7; possible D gene TRBD2, 7 bases. The V gene's germline CDR1 is SEHNR and CDR2 FQNEAQ (reference sequence). The CDR3 extends over 15 amino acids. The V and J ends lost 2 bases and 1 base respectively, with 12 bases between them.

The chain couples TRBV5-5 to TRBJ1-4; no definite D call. The CDR3 runs 15 residues. The V and J ends lost 5 bases and 7 bases respectively, with 18 bases between them. The germline V gene encodes CDR1 SGHKS and CDR2 YYEKEE (reference sequence). The CDR3 sequence is CASRVGLSPAEKLFF. DNA for the CDR3: TGTGCCAGCAGAGTTGGGCTTTCCCCCGCTGAAAAACTGTTTTTT.

The chain is built from TRBV10-2 and TRBJ2-7, with D perhaps matching TRBD1 (6 bases). Germline V gene lookup returns CDR1 WSHSY and CDR2 SAAADI. V was cut by 0 bases and J by 3 bases, with 12 bases left in between. The CDR3 sequence is 15 residues long. The CDR3 region is CASSESGQGHYEQYF. In DNA form, the CDR3 reads TGCGCCAGCAGTGAGTCTGGGCAGGGGCACTACGAGCAGTACTTC.

The chain couples TRBV7-9 to TRBJ1-2; D is possibly TRBD1 (5 bases). Per the germline V gene, CDR1 is SEHNR and CDR2 is FQNEAQ (reference sequence). This CDR3 spans 12 amino acids. V was cut by 5 bases and J by 5 bases, with 9 bases left in between. The chain's CDR3 is CASSDDSYGYTF. Written as DNA, the CDR3 is TGTGCCAGCAGCGACGACAGTTATGGCTACACCTTC.

This clone was counted only a few times. V and J are TRBV7-2 and TRBJ1-2, with unresolved D. The CDR3 has 12 residues. V shed 1 base and J shed 7 bases, with 7 bases lying between them. Germline CDR1 and CDR2: SGHTA and FQGNSA. The CDR3 region is CASSLDEAGYTF. CDR3 DNA: TGTGCCAGCAGCTTAGATGAGGCTGGCTACACCTTC.

This clone was picked up a small number of times. The chain is built from TRBV29-1 and TRBJ1-1; D unresolved. The V end lost 7 bases, the J end lost 3 bases, and 18 bases lay between the germline ends. Germline values: CDR1 SQVTM, CDR2 ANQGSEA. The CDR3 has 14 amino acids. The CDR3 region has the DNA TGCAGCGACGCCCCGGATCTCGGGGACACTGAAGCTTTCTTT. Protein: CSDAPDLGDTEAFF.

V usage is TRBV7-6 and J usage is TRBJ1-4; 7 bases map to TRBD1. The junction had 4 bases not matched to a gene; V was cut back by 5 bases and J by 1 base. The CDR3 loop spans 15 amino acids. Germline V gene sequence: CDR1 SGHVS, CDR2 FNYEAQ. In DNA, the CDR3 is TGTGCCAGCAGCAGGAACAGGGGAACTAATGAAAAACTGTTTTTT. This translates into CASSRNRGTNEKLFF. The variable domain in full, with the rest retrieved from reference TRBV7-6 and TRBJ1-4, is GAGVSQSPRYKVTKRGQDVALRCDPISGHVSLYWYRQALGQGPEFLTYFNYEAQQDKSGLPNDRFSAERPEGSISTLTIQRTEQRDSAMYRCASSRNRGTNEKLFFGSGTQLSVL.

This clone has more than one count but fewer than ten. This rearrangement joins TRBV15 to TRBJ2-1; 10 bases fit TRBD2. CDR1 is LNHNV and CDR2 is YYDKDF in the germline V gene (reference sequence). CDR3 size: 14 residues. V gave up 3 bases and J gave up 13 bases; unmatched junction bases: 9. CDR3 bases: TGTGCCACCAGCAGGGGAAGGCTAGCGGGAGTCCAGTTCTTC. Translating gives CATSRGRLAGVQFF.

CDR3 amino acids: CASSRMGSGSYNSPLHF. DNA of the CDR3: TGTGCCAGCAGCCGGATGGGCAGCGGATCCTATAATTCACCCCTCCACTTT. The chain recombines TRBV5-6 with TRBJ1-6; D ambiguous. Trimming removed 4 bases at V and 1 base at J, with 15 bases between. The germline gives CDR1 SGHDT, CDR2 YYEEEE. The CDR3 spans 17 residues.

The genes are TRBV6-4 and TRBJ1-1; 10 bases map to TRBD1. With 8 bases clipped from V and 0 bases from J, the junction kept 9 bases outside the gene matches. The germline V gene encodes CDR1 MRHNA and CDR2 SNTAGT. This CDR3 is built from 16 residues. The CDR3 region is CASGTGDGLMNTEAFF. The CDR3 region has the DNA TGTGCCAGCGGGACAGGGGACGGATTGATGAACACTGAAGCTTTCTTT.

This clone was counted only a few times. The chain recombines TRBV24-1 with TRBJ1-2, with TRBD1 as a possible D gene (5 bases). The length of the CDR3 is 15 residues. The V and J ends lost 1 base and 2 bases respectively, with 10 bases between them. In germline, CDR1 is KGHDR, CDR2 SFDVKD. The CDR3 spells CATSDFTGTNYGYTF. The CDR3 DNA is TGTGCCACCAGTGATTTCACAGGAACGAACTATGGCTACACCTTC.

The rearrangement links TRBV10-2 to TRBJ2-1; 13 nucleotides line up with TRBD2. Per the germline V gene, CDR1 is WSHSY and CDR2 is SAAADI. The CDR3 is 14 amino acids. V gave up 6 bases and J gave up 7 bases; unmatched junction bases: 3. The CDR3 DNA sequence: TGCGCCAGCAGCACTAGCGGGAGGGGTAATGAGCAGTTCTTC. This codes for CASSTSGRGNEQFF.

This clone occurred once. The rearrangement uses TRBV28 and TRBJ2-2; TRBD1 agrees at 9 bases. V dropped 3 bases and J dropped 5; count of bases not matched to a gene: 7. Germline V gene sequence: CDR1 MDHEN, CDR2 SYDVKM. This CDR3 comprises 16 residues. Here the CDR3 DNA reads TGTGCCAGCAGTTTGTTGGGGACAGGGATAACCGGGGAGCTGTTTTTT. It encodes CASSLLGTGITGELFF. Together with reference TRBV28 and TRBJ2-2, the CDR3 gives the full variable domain: DVKVTQSSRYLVKRTGEKVFLECVQDMDHENMFWYRQDPGLGLRLIYFSYDVKMKEKGDIPEGYSVSREKKERFSLILESASTNQTSMYLCASSLLGTGITGELFFGEGSRLTVL.

The rearrangement links TRBV30 to TRBJ1-2, with D perhaps TRBD1 (5 bases). The V gene lost 0 bases and the J gene lost 0 bases, with 11 bases spanning the gap. The CDR3 consists of 15 residues. Germline CDR1 reads GTSNPN; CDR2 reads SVGIG (reference sequence). This CDR3 is CAWSVPGGTNYGYTF. The CDR3 nucleotides are TGTGCCTGGAGTGTCCCGGGGGGTACTAACTATGGCTACACCTTC.

This clone was counted a few times. The chain recombines TRBV5-1 with TRBJ1-3; TRBD1 matches 8 bases. CDR1 SGHRS and CDR2 YFSETQ come from the germline V gene. This CDR3 spans 16 amino acids. Trimming removed 4 bases from V and 2 bases from J; junction bases left unmatched: 8. CDR3 protein: CASSDVQGAAGNTIYF. The CDR3 nucleotides are TGCGCCAGCAGCGATGTGCAGGGGGCTGCTGGAAACACCATATATTTT.

The chain combines TRBV6-2 or TRBV6-3 with TRBJ2-1; D not resolved. There are 16 residues in the CDR3. Per germline, CDR1 MNHEY and CDR2 SVGEGT. The V end was cut by 2 bases, the J end by 6 bases, with 17 bases between. As DNA, the CDR3 is TGTGCCAGCAGTTACCATAGACGGGTGTCGGGCAATGAGCAGTTCTTC. Translated: CASSYHRRVSGNEQFF.

V is TRBV6-2 or TRBV6-3 and J is TRBJ1-2; maybe TRBD1 (5 bases). CDR3 size: 12 residues. With 5 bases removed from V and 6 bases from J, the gap between germline ends came to 10 bases. Germline V gene data show CDR1 as MNHEY and CDR2 as SVGEGT. The CDR3, as DNA: TGTGCCAGCAGTCCCGGGGGTGATGGCTACACCTTC. Translated, it gives CASSPGGDGYTF.

This chain joins TRBV5-1 and TRBJ2-2; TRBD2 aligns across 8 bases. V was clipped by 1 base and J by 1 base; unmatched bases: 12. Germline loops: CDR1 SGHRS, CDR2 YFSETQ. CDR3 length: 19 amino acids. The chain's CDR3 is CASSLWLISLAGNTGELFF. The CDR3 DNA follows: TGCGCCAGCAGCTTGTGGTTGATTAGCCTAGCGGGGAACACCGGGGAGCTGTTTTTT.

The chain is built from TRBV5-6 and TRBJ1-5; weak D call: TRBD1 (6 bases). The CDR3 is 12 amino acids. Germline assignment: CDR1 SGHDT and CDR2 YYEEEE. Trimming stripped 4 bases from V and 6 bases from J, with 8 bases between. The CDR3 loop is CASSLRGQPQHF. Here the CDR3 DNA reads TGTGCCAGCAGCCTCAGGGGTCAGCCCCAGCATTTT.

This clone was seen a single time. The CDR3: CASSDQAGGLGEQFF. CDR3 DNA sequence: TGTGCCAGCAGTGACCAAGCGGGGGGTCTGGGTGAGCAGTTCTTC. The rearrangement joins TRBV6-4 to TRBJ2-1, with 9 bases matching TRBD2. The J segment lost 9 bases and the V segment lost 2 bases, leaving 8 bases of the junction unmatched. The germline V gene has CDR1 MRHNA and CDR2 SNTAGT. The CDR3 has 15 amino acids.

This clone was found once. The genes are TRBV29-1 and TRBJ2-3, with TRBD2 identical over 13 bases. Trimming took 8 bases from V and 5 from J; bases not matched to a gene: 10. The CDR3 sequence is 15 residues long. Germline V CDR1 and CDR2: SQVTM, ANQGSEA. The CDR3 bases are TGCAGCCAAACGACCCGGACTAGCGGGGGAGATACGCAGTATTTT. It is translated as CSQTTRTSGGDTQYF.

The rearrangement joins TRBV7-2 to TRBJ1-2; D may be TRBD1 (5 bases). V gave up 1 base and J gave up 8 bases, with 11 bases separating them. This CDR3 is 13 amino acids long. Germline CDR1 reads SGHTA; CDR2 reads FQGNSA. The CDR3 here is CASSLGGARGYTF. CDR3 coding DNA: TGTGCCAGCAGCTTAGGCGGGGCTAGGGGCTACACCTTC.

The table lists this clone with a count of one. The V gene is TRBV2, the J gene TRBJ2-7, with 10 bases fitting TRBD1. This CDR3 comprises 12 residues. Germline trimming cut 8 bases from V and 7 bases from J; bases unmatched to any gene: 5. Germline CDR1 SNHLY, CDR2 FYNNEI. CDR3 in amino acids: CASGRDRGEQYF. The DNA for the CDR3 is TGTGCCAGCGGCCGGGACAGGGGTGAGCAGTACTTC.

The chain carries TRBV5-1 and TRBJ2-3; 10 bases map to TRBD1. CDR1 SGHRS and CDR2 YFSETQ come from the germline V gene. V was pared by 0 bases and J by 5 bases, with 0 bases of the junction left unmatched. The CDR3 extends over 14 amino acids. Here the CDR3 DNA reads TGCGCCAGCAGCTTGGGGACAGGGGGAGATACGCAGTATTTT. It encodes CASSLGTGGDTQYF.